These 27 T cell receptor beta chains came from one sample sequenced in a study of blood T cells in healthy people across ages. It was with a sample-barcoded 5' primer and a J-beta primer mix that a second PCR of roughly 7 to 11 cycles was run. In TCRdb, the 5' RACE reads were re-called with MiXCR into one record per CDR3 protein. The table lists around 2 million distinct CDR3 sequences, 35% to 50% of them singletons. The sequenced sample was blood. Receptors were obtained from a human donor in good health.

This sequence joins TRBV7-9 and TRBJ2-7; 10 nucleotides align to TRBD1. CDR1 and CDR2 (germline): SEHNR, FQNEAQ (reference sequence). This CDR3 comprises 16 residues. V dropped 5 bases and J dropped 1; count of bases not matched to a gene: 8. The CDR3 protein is CASSRGPGQGSYEQYF. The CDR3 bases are TGTGCCAGCAGCAGAGGACCGGGACAGGGGTCCTACGAGCAGTACTTC.

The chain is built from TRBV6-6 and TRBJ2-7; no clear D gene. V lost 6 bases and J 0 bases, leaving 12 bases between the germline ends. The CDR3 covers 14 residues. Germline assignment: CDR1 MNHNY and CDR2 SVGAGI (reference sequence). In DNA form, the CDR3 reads TGTGCCAGCAGATTAGCTGAGAGCTCCTACGAGCAGTACTTC. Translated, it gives CASRLAESSYEQYF.

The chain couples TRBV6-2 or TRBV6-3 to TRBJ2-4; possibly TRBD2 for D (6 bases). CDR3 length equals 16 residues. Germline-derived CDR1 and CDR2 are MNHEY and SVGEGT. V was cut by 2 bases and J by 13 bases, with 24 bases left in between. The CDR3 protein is CASSYPRDSIRGEQYF. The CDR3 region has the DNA TGTGCCAGCAGTTACCCCCGGGACTCAATAAGAGGGGAGCAGTACTTC.

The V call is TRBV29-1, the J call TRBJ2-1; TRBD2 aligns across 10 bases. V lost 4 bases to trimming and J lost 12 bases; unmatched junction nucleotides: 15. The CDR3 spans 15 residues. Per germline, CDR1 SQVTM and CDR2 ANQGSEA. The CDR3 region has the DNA TGCAGCGTTGGCCCTCTAGCGGGGGCCCGACGTGGGCAGTTCTTC. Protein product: CSVGPLAGARRGQFF.

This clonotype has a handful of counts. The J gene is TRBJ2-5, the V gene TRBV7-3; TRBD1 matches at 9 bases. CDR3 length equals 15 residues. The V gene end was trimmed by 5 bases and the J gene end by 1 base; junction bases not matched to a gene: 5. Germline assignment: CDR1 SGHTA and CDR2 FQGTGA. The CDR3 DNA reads TGTGCCAGCAGCCCAAAACAGGGGGCCCAAGAGACCCAGTACTTC. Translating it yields CASSPKQGAQETQYF.

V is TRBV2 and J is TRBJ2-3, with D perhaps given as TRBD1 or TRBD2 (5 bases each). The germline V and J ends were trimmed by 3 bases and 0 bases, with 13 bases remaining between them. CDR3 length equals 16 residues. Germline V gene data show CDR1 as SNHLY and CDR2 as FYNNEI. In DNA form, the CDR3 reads TGTGCCAGCAGTGAGAGGTCGGGACCGAGCACAGATACGCAGTATTTT. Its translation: CASSERSGPSTDTQYF.

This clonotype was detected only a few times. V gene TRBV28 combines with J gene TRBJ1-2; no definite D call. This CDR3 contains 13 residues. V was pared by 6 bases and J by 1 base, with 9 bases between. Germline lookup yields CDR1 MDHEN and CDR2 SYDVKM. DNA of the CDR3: TGTGCCAGCAGACAGCGAATTAACTATGGCTACACCTTC. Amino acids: CASRQRINYGYTF.

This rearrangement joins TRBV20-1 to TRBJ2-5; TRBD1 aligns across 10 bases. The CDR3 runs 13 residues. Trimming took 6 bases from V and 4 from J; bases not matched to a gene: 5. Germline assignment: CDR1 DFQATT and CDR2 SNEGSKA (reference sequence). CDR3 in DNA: TGCAGTGCCGAGGGACAGGGGCGAGAGACCCAGTACTTC. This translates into CSAEGQGRETQYF.

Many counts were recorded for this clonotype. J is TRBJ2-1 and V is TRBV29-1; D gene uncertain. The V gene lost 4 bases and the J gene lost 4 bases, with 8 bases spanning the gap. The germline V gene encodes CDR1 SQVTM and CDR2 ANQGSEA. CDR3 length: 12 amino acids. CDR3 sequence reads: CSVVLGYNEQFF. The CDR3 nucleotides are TGCAGCGTTGTCCTAGGGTACAATGAGCAGTTCTTC.

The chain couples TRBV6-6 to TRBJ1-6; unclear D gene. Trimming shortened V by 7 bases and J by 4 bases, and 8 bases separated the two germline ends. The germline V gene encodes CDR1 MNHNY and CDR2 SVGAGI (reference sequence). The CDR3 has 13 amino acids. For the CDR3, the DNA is TGTGCCAGCAACAGAGAATATAATTCACCCCTCCACTTT. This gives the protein CASNREYNSPLHF.

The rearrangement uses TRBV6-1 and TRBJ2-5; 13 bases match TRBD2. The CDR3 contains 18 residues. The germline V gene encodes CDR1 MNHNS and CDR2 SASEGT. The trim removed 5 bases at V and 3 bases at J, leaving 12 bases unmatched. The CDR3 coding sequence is TGTGCCAGCAGTCCAGGACTAGCGGGGGCCCCGGGTGAAGAGACCCAGTACTTC. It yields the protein CASSPGLAGAPGEETQYF.

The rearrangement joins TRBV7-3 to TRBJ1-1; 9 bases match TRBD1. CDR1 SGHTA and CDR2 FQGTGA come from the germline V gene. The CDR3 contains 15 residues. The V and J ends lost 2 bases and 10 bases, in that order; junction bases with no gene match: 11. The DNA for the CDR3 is TGTGCCAGCAGCTTAGCGGGACAGGGACTAGGCTCAGCTTTCTTT. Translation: CASSLAGQGLGSAFF.

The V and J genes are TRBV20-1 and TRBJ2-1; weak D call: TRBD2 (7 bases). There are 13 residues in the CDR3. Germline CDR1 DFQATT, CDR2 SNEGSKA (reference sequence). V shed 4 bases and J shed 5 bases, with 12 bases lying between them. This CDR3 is CSATGGFNNEQFF. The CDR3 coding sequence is TGCAGTGCTACGGGGGGCTTTAACAATGAGCAGTTCTTC.

The CDR3 protein is CASSAMNNEQYF. CDR3 coding DNA: TGTGCCAGCAGTGCCATGAATAATGAGCAGTACTTC. V is TRBV2 and J is TRBJ2-5, with unresolved D. The CDR3 contains 12 residues. Germline CDR1 reads SNHLY; CDR2 reads FYNNEI. Trimming removed 4 bases at V and 11 bases at J, with 14 bases between.

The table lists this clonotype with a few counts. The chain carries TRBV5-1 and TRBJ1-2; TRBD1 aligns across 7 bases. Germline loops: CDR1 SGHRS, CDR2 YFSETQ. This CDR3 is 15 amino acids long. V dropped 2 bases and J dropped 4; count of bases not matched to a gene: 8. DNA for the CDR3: TGCGCCAGCAGCTTCACAGGGGTTGAGGCCTATGGCTACACCTTC. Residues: CASSFTGVEAYGYTF.

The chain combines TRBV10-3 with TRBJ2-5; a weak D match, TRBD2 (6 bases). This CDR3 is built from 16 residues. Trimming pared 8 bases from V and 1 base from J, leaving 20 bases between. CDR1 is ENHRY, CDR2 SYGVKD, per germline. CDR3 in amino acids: CAIGGTRLSTQETQYF. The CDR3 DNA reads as TGTGCCATCGGCGGGACCCGACTATCCACCCAAGAGACCCAGTACTTC.

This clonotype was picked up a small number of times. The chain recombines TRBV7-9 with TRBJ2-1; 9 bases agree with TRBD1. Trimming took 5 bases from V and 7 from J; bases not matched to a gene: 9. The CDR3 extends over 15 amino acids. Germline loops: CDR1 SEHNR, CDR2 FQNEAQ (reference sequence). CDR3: CASSPPGTGKNEQFF. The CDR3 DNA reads TGTGCCAGCAGCCCCCCAGGGACAGGGAAAAATGAGCAGTTCTTC.

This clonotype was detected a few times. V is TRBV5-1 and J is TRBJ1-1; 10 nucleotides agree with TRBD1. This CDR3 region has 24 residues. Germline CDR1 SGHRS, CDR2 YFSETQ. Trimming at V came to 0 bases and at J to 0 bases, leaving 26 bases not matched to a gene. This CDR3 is CASSLGRRSTLGTGVWRMNTEAFF. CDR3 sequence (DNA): TGCGCCAGCAGCTTGGGAAGGCGCTCAACCTTAGGGACAGGGGTTTGGAGGATGAACACTGAAGCTTTCTTT.

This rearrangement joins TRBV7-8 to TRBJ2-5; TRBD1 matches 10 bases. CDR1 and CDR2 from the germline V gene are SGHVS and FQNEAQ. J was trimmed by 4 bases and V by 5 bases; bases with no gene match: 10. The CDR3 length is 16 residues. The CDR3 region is CASSQLNRDRGETQYF. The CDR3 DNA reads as TGTGCCAGCAGCCAATTAAACCGGGACAGGGGAGAGACCCAGTACTTC.

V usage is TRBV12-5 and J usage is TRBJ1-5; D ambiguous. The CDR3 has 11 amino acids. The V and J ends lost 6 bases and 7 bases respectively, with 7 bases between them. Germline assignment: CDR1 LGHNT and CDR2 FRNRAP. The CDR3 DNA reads TGTGCTAGTGGGCTGGAACAGCCCCAGCATTTT. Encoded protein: CASGLEQPQHF.

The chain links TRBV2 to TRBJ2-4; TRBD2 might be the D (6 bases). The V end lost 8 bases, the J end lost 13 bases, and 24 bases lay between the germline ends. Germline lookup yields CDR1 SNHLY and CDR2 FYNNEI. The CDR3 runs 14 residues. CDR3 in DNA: TGTGCCAGCTCAGGGTATCGGCCCTCGGGAGAGCAGTACTTC. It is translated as CASSGYRPSGEQYF.

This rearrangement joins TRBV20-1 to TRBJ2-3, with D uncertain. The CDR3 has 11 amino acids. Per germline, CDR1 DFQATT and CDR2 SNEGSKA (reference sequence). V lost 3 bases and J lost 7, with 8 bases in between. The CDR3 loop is CSARDPYTQYF. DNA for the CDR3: TGCAGTGCTAGGGACCCGTATACGCAGTATTTT.

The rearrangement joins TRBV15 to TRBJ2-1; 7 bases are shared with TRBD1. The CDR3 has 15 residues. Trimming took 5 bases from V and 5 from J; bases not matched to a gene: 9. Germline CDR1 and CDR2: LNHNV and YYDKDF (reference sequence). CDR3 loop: CATSGRDSDHNEQFF. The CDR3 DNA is TGTGCCACCAGCGGCCGGGACAGCGATCACAATGAGCAGTTCTTC.

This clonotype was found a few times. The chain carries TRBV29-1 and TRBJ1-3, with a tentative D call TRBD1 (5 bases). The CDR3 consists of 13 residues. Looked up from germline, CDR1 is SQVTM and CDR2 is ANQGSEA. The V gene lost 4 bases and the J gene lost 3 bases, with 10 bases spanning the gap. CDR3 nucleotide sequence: TGCAGCGTTGGGGGCAGGGATGGAAACACCATATATTTT. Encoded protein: CSVGGRDGNTIYF. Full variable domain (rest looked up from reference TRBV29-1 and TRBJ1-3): SAVISQKPSRDICQRGTSLTIQCQVDSQVTMMFWYRQQPGQSLTLIATANQGSEATYESGFVIDKFPISRPNLTFSTLTVSNMSPEDSSIYLCSVGGRDGNTIYFGEGSWLTVV.

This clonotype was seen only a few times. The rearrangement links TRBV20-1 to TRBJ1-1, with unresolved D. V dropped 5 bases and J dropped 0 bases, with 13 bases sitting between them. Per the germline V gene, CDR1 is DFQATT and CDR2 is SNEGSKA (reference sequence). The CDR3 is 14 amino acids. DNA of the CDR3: TGCAGTGCTGAGGATGGAGAGATGAACACTGAAGCTTTCTTT. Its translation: CSAEDGEMNTEAFF.

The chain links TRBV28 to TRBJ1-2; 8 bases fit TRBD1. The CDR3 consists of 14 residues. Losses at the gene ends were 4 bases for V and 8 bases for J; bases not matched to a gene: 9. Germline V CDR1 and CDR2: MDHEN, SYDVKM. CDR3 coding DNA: TGTGCCAGCAGTTCGGACAGGGATGCCTACGGCTACACCTTC. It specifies CASSSDRDAYGYTF.

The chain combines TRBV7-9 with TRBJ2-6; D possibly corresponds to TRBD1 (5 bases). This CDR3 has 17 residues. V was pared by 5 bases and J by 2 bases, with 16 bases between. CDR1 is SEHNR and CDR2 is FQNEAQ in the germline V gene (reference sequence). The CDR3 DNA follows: TGTGCCAGCAGCCCTCCTACTTCCAGGGCTGGGGCCAACGTCCTGACTTTC. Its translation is CASSPPTSRAGANVLTF.